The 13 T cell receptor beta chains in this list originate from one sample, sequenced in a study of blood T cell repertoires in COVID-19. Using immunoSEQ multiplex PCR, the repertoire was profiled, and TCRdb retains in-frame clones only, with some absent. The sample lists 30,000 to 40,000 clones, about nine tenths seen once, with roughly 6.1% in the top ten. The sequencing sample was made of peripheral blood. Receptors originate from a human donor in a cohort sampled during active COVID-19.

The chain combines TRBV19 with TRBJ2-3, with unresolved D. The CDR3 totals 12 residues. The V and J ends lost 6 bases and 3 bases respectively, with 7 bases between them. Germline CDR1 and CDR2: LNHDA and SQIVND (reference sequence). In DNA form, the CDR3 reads TGTGCCAGTAGCCAAAATACAGATACGCAGTATTTT. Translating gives CASSQNTDTQYF.

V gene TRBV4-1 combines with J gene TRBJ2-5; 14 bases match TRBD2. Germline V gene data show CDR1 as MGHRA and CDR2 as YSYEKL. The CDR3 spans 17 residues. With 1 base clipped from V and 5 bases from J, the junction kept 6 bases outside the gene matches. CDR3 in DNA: TGCGCCAGCAGCCAAGGCCGACTAGCGGGAGGGAGGGAGACCCAGTACTTC. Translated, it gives CASSQGRLAGGRETQYF.

The CDR3 is CAWSVQDRAQNTEAFF. Here the CDR3 DNA reads TGTGCCTGGAGTGTTCAAGACAGGGCCCAGAACACTGAAGCTTTCTTT. The genes are TRBV30 and TRBJ1-1; TRBD1 matches 7 bases. Germline loops: CDR1 GTSNPN, CDR2 SVGIG (reference sequence). V was clipped by 0 bases and J by 1 base; unmatched bases: 8. This CDR3 comprises 16 residues.

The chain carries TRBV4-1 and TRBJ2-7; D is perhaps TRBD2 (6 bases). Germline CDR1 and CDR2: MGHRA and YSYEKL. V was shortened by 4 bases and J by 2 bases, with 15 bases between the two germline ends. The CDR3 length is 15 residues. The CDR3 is CASSPEPGETYEQYF. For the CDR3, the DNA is TGCGCCAGCAGCCCTGAGCCGGGAGAGACCTACGAGCAGTACTTC.

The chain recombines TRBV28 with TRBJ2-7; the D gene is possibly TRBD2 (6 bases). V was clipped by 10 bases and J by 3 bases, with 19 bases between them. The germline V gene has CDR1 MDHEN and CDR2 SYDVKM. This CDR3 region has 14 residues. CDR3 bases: TGTGCCACCGTCCGTGGCAGGGACTTCTACGAGCAGTACTTC. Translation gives CATVRGRDFYEQYF.

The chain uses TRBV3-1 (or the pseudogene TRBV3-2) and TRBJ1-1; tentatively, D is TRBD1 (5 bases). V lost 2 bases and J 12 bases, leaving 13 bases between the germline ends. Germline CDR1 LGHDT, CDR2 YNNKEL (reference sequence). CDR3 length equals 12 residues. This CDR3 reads CASSQLLGPTFF. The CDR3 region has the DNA TGTGCCAGCAGCCAACTTTTGGGGCCGACTTTCTTT.

CDR3 in amino acids: CSASRTGGSPDTQYF. The CDR3 DNA reads as TGCAGTGCTAGTCGGACAGGGGGCTCGCCAGATACGCAGTATTTT. The rearrangement uses TRBV20-1 and TRBJ2-3; the match to TRBD1 covers 11 bases. This CDR3 has 15 amino acids. Germline CDR1 is DFQATT and CDR2 is SNEGSKA (reference sequence). V lost 3 bases and J lost 4; bases outside the gene matches: 6.

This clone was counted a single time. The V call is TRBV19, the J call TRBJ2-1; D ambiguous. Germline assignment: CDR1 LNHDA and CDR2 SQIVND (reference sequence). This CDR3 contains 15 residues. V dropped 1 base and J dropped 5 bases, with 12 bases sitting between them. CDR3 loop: CASSIVNSPNNEQFF. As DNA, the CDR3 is TGTGCCAGTAGTATAGTTAACAGCCCGAACAATGAGCAGTTCTTC.

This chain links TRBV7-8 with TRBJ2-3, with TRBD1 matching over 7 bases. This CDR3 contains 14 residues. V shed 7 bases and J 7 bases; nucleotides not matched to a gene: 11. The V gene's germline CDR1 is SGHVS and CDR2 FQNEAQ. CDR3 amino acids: CASIVTGRTYTQYF. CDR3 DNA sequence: TGTGCCAGCATCGTGACAGGGCGCACGTATACGCAGTATTTT.

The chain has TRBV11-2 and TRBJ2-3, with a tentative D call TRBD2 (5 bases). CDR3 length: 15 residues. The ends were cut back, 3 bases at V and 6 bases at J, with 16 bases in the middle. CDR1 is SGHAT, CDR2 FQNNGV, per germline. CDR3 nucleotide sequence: TGTGCCAGCAGCTTTACGGGCTCGGGGTGGGATACGCAGTATTTT. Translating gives CASSFTGSGWDTQYF.

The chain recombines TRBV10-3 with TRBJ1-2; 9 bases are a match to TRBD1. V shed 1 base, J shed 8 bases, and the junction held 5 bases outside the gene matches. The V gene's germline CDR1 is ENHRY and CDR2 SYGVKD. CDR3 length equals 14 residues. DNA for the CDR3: TGTGCCATCAGTGAGTTACAGGGGGCGGAAGGCTACACCTTC. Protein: CAISELQGAEGYTF.

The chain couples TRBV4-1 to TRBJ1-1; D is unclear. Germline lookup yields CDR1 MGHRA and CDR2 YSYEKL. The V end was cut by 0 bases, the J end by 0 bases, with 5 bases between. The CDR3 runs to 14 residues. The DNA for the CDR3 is TGCGCCAGCAGCCAAGATGCAGTGAACACTGAAGCTTTCTTT. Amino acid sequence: CASSQDAVNTEAFF.

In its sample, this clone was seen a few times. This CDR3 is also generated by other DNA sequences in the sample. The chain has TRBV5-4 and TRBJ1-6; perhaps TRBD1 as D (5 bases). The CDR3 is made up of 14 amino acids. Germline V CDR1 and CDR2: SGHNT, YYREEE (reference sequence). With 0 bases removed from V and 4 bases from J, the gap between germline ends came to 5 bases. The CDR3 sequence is CASSLDRYNSPLHF. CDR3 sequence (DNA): TGTGCCAGCAGCTTGGACAGGTATAATTCACCCCTCCACTTT.